This T cell receptor (beta chain) was profiled in a study of OX40 agonist ivuxolimab in advanced cancers. For the study at large: Ivuxolimab, an agonistic anti-OX40 (CD134) antibody, was given to patients. Every 2 weeks, patients got intravenous ivuxolimab at one of six dose levels (0.01-10 mg/kg).

Researchers took blood at baseline, on cycle 4 day 1, and on cycle 7 day 1. CDR1 SGHTS and CDR2 YDEGEE come from the germline V gene. This CDR3 is built from 15 residues. J lost 0 bases, V lost 4 bases, and 3 bases had no gene match. Measured with immunoSEQ multiplex PCR; TCRdb has only the in-frame clones, and not every one. The data show tens of thousands of clones, with roughly 91% seen just once and roughly 6.2% held by the top ten. The chain is built from TRBV5-8 and TRBJ2-1; 8 positions match TRBD2. The source was CD4+ or CD8+ T cells sorted from blood, collected in a trial of the OX40 agonist ivuxolimab. This sequence was found in an adult with an advanced solid tumor such as melanoma, head and neck, liver or kidney cancer. The CDR3 DNA sequence: TGTGCCAGCAGCGTAGCGGGAAGCTCCTACAATGAGCAGTTCTTC. Its translation is CASSVAGSSYNEQFF.